One and the same sample provided the 15 T cell receptor beta chains below, sequenced in a study of blood T cell repertoires in COVID-19. Generated by immunoSEQ multiplex PCR, the TCRdb table keeps only in-frame clones and is missing some. The profile covers about 250,000 clones, with roughly 80% appearing a single time and roughly 10% taken by the ten largest. Sequencing used peripheral blood. These receptors were obtained from a man older than 75 with acute or convalescent COVID-19.

The chain employs TRBV13 and TRBJ1-3; D may be TRBD1 (5 bases). CDR1 is PRHDT, CDR2 FYEKMQ, per germline (reference sequence). The CDR3 length is 17 residues. The V gene lost 1 base and the J gene lost 0 bases, with 13 bases spanning the gap. The CDR3 protein is CASSLEAGRNSGNTIYF. The CDR3 DNA reads TGTGCCAGCAGCTTAGAGGCAGGGCGGAACTCTGGAAACACCATATATTTT.

The CDR3 spells CASSQGSRREVSPLHF. The CDR3 nucleotides read TGCGCCAGCAGCCAAGGCTCGCGGAGGGAGGTTTCACCCCTCCACTTT. The genes are TRBV4-1 and TRBJ1-6; D remains ambiguous. The V gene lost 1 base and the J gene lost 9 bases, with 16 bases spanning the gap. Germline V gene lookup returns CDR1 MGHRA and CDR2 YSYEKL. This CDR3 is 16 amino acids long.

The chain has TRBV18 and TRBJ2-2, with a possible D match to TRBD2 (6 bases). The CDR3 sequence is 14 residues long. V was shortened by 2 bases and J by 6 bases, with 10 bases between the two germline ends. Germline loops: CDR1 KGHSH, CDR2 LQKENI. This chain's CDR3 is CASSPSREAGELFF. Here the CDR3 DNA reads TGTGCCAGCTCACCATCCAGGGAGGCCGGGGAGCTGTTTTTT. The whole variable domain, filled in from reference TRBV18 and TRBJ2-2, reads NAGVMQNPRHLVRRRGQEARLRCSPMKGHSHVYWYRQLPEEGLKFMVYLQKENIIDESGMPKERFSAEFPKEGPSILRIQQVVRGDSAAYFCASSPSREAGELFFGEGSRLTVL.

V gene TRBV5-1 combines with J gene TRBJ2-3; 13 bases align to TRBD2. Per the germline V gene, CDR1 is SGHRS and CDR2 is YFSETQ. The CDR3 is 16 amino acids. The trim removed 6 bases at V and 4 bases at J, leaving 8 bases unmatched. DNA of the CDR3: TGCGCCAGCACTCGGACTAGCGGGAGACGTCCAGATACGCAGTATTTT. This translates into CASTRTSGRRPDTQYF. Looking up the rest from reference TRBV5-1 and TRBJ2-3 gives the full variable domain: KAGVTQTPRYLIKTRGQQVTLSCSPISGHRSVSWYQQTPGQGLQFLFEYFSETQRNKGNFPGRFSGRQFSNSRSEMNVSTLELGDSALYLCASTRTSGRRPDTQYFGPGTRLTVL.

The rearrangement links TRBV6-5 to TRBJ2-1; 9 bases fit TRBD1. Looked up from germline, CDR1 is MNHEY and CDR2 is SVGAGI. The V segment lost 7 bases and the J segment 2 bases; nucleotides outside the gene matches: 6. The CDR3 covers 15 residues. The chain's CDR3 is CASNTGGGTYNEQFF. The CDR3 nucleotides read TGTGCCAGCAATACAGGGGGCGGAACCTACAATGAGCAGTTCTTC.

The rearrangement joins TRBV6-1 to TRBJ2-7; D possibly corresponds to TRBD1 (7 bases). V was clipped by 1 base and J by 4 bases, with 20 bases between them. Germline loops: CDR1 MNHNS, CDR2 SASEGT. This CDR3 spans 17 amino acids. The CDR3 here is CASSEVAGGIPPYEQYF. The CDR3 DNA is TGTGCCAGCAGTGAAGTAGCAGGGGGGATCCCCCCTTACGAGCAGTACTTC.

J is TRBJ2-7 and V is TRBV7-2; D is possibly TRBD2 (5 bases). From germline, CDR1 is SGHTA and CDR2 FQGNSA. Trimming took off 5 bases at V and 3 bases at J, with 17 bases between the two ends. The CDR3 has 15 residues. The CDR3 DNA follows: TGTGCCAGCAGCCTGAGACCTCGAGGGAACTACGAGCAGTACTTC. It specifies CASSLRPRGNYEQYF. Full variable domain (rest looked up from reference TRBV7-2 and TRBJ2-7): GAGVSQSPSNKVTEKGKDVELRCDPISGHTALYWYRQSLGQGLEFLIYFQGNSAPDKSGLPSDRFSAERTGGSVSTLTIQRTQQEDSAVYLCASSLRPRGNYEQYFGPGTRLTVT.

The chain combines TRBV5-1 with TRBJ1-6, with D possibly TRBD1 on 6 matching bases. Trimming removed 0 bases at V and 8 bases at J, with 15 bases between. This CDR3 is built from 16 residues. Germline V gene lookup returns CDR1 SGHRS and CDR2 YFSETQ. The CDR3 sequence is CASSLAPGAGYSPLHF. CDR3 in DNA: TGCGCCAGCAGCTTGGCCCCAGGGGCGGGCTATTCACCCCTCCACTTT. Using reference TRBV5-1 and TRBJ1-6 for the parts outside the CDR3, the full variable domain is KAGVTQTPRYLIKTRGQQVTLSCSPISGHRSVSWYQQTPGQGLQFLFEYFSETQRNKGNFPGRFSGRQFSNSRSEMNVSTLELGDSALYLCASSLAPGAGYSPLHFGNGTRLTVT.

J is TRBJ2-3 and V is TRBV5-1; 8 nucleotides align to TRBD1. J lost 6 bases, V lost 4 bases, and 7 bases had no gene match. CDR3 length: 14 residues. CDR1 is SGHRS and CDR2 is YFSETQ in the germline V gene. CDR3 residues: CASSPGQGRDTQYF. CDR3 in DNA: TGCGCCAGCAGCCCCGGACAGGGTAGGGATACGCAGTATTTT.

The J gene is TRBJ2-7, the V gene TRBV6-6; D perhaps matches TRBD2 (7 bases). Per the germline V gene, CDR1 is MNHNY and CDR2 is SVGAGI (reference sequence). Trimming stripped 2 bases from V and 0 bases from J, with 8 bases between. This CDR3 region has 14 residues. The CDR3 nucleotides read TGTGCCAGCAGTTACGGGGGGGCCTCCTACGAGCAGTACTTC. This sequence encodes CASSYGGASYEQYF.

This chain uses TRBV5-1 with TRBJ2-5, with D perhaps TRBD1 (5 bases). Trimming cost V 4 bases and J 0 bases, with 10 bases left between them. The CDR3 is made up of 14 amino acids. The V gene's germline CDR1 is SGHRS and CDR2 YFSETQ. CDR3 DNA sequence: TGCGCCAGCAGCCTGTGGACAAACCAAGAGACCCAGTACTTC. Translating gives CASSLWTNQETQYF.

The rearrangement links TRBV7-9 to TRBJ2-3, with 10 bases identical to TRBD1. Per the germline V gene, CDR1 is SEHNR and CDR2 is FQNEAQ (reference sequence). CDR3 size: 16 residues. Unmatched junction bases numbered 6, after V lost 5 bases and J lost 1 base. This CDR3 reads CASSPGTGAGTDTQYF. As DNA, the CDR3 is TGTGCCAGCAGCCCCGGGACAGGGGCCGGCACAGATACGCAGTATTTT.

The chain employs TRBV10-3 and TRBJ1-3, with D uncertain. This CDR3 has 14 residues. Germline V lookup: CDR1 ENHRY, CDR2 SYGVKD. The V end was cut by 7 bases, the J end by 3 bases, with 13 bases between. The CDR3, as DNA: TGTGCCATCAATACTAGGGTTGGTGGAAACACCATATATTTT. Its translation: CAINTRVGGNTIYF.

This clone was seen just once. The V call is TRBV2, the J call TRBJ1-5, with 10 bases aligning to TRBD1. J gave up 4 bases and V 7 bases, and 7 bases lay outside the gene matches. The CDR3 has 15 residues. Germline lookup yields CDR1 SNHLY and CDR2 FYNNEI. CDR3 in amino acids: CASTRDRGRNQPQHF. The CDR3 DNA sequence: TGTGCCAGCACCCGGGACAGGGGACGGAATCAGCCCCAGCATTTT.

This chain connects TRBV3-1 (or the pseudogene TRBV3-2) to TRBJ1-4, with D tentatively TRBD1 (6 bases). V lost 1 base to trimming and J lost 8 bases, with 11 bases between them. The germline V gene has CDR1 LGHDT and CDR2 YNNKEL (reference sequence). The CDR3 runs to 14 residues. The CDR3 nucleotides read TGTGCCAGCAGCCAAGGACAGGTTGAGGAAAAACTGTTTTTT. Amino acid sequence: CASSQGQVEEKLFF.